The following is a T cell receptor (beta chain) sequence with its context. This record belongs to a study of blood T cell repertoires in COVID-19. Looking at the study overall: The United States, Italy and Spain supplied acute and convalescent COVID-19 samples.

Sequenced by immunoSEQ multiplex PCR; TCRdb stores in-frame clones only, minus some. The sample lists under 300,000 clones; roughly 87% were seen once. Cohorts were determined from participant-reported clinical history. The CDR3 covers 13 residues. Germline V CDR1 and CDR2: SNHLY, FYNNEI. Trimming removed 6 bases from V and 4 bases from J; junction bases left unmatched: 5. The clonotype was recovered from a woman in her twenties or thirties with acute COVID-19. The chain combines TRBV2 with TRBJ1-1; 7 bases agree with TRBD1. The sample taken for sequencing was PBMCs or T cells enriched from blood (not recorded which). DNA of the CDR3: TGTGCCAGCAGGGATTCAGGGGGCACTGAAGCTTTCTTT. Encoded protein: CASRDSGGTEAFF.